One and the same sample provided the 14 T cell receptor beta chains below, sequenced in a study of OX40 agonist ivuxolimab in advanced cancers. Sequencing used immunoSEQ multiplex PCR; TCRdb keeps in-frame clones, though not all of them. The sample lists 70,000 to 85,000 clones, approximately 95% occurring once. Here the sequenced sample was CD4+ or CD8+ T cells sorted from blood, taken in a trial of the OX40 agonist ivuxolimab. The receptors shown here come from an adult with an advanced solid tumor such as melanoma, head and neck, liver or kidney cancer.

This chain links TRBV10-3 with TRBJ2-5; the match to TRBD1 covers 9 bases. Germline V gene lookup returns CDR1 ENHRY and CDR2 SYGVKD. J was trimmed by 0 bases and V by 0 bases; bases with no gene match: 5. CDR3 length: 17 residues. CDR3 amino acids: CAISESWTGADQETQYF. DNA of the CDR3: TGTGCCATCAGTGAGTCTTGGACAGGGGCTGACCAAGAGACCCAGTACTTC.

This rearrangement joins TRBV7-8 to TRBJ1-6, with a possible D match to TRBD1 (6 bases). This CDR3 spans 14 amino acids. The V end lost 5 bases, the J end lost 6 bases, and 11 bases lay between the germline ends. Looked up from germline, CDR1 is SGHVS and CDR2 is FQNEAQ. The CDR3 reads CASSPQGRNSPLHF. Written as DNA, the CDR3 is TGTGCCAGCAGCCCACAGGGTCGTAATTCACCCCTCCACTTT. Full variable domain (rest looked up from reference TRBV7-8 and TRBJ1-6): GAGVSQSPRYKVAKRGQDVALRCDPISGHVSLFWYQQALGQGPEFLTYFQNEAQLDKSGLPSDRFFAERPEGSVSTLKIQRTQQEDSAVYLCASSPQGRNSPLHFGNGTRLTVT.

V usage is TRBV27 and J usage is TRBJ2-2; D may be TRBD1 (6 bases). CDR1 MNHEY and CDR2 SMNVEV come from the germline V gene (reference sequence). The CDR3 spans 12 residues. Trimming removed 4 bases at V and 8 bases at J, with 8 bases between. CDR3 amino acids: CASSWTAGELFF. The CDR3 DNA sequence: TGTGCCAGCAGTTGGACAGCTGGGGAGCTGTTTTTT.

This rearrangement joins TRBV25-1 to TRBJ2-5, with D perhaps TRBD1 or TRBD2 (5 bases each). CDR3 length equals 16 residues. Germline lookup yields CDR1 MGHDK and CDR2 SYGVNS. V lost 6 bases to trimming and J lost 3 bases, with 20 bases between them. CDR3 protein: CASRDYPGTPKETQYF. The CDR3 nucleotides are TGTGCCAGCAGAGACTACCCCGGGACCCCGAAAGAGACCCAGTACTTC. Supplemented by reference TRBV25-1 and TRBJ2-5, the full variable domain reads EADIYQTPRYLVIGTGKKITLECSQTMGHDKMYWYQQDPGMELHLIHYSYGVNSTEKGDLSSESTVSRIRTEHFPLTLESARPSHTSQYLCASRDYPGTPKETQYFGPGTRLLVL.

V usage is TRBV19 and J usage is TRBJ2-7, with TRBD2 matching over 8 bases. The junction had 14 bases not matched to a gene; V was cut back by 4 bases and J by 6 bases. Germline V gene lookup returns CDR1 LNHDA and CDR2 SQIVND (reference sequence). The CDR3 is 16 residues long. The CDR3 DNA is TGTGCCAGTAGTAACCGGGTAGGCTTGACTAGCGTCGAGCAGTACTTC. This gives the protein CASSNRVGLTSVEQYF.

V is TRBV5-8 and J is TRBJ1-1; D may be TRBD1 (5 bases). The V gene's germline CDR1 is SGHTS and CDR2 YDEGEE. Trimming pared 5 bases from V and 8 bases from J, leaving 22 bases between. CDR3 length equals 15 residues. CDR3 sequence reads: CASRYKFSGHYEAFF. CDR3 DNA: TGTGCCAGCAGGTACAAATTCTCTGGACATTACGAAGCTTTCTTT.

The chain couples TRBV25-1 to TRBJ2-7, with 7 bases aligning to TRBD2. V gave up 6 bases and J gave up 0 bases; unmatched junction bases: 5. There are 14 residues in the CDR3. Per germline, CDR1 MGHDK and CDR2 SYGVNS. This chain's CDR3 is CASSRTRDSYEQYF. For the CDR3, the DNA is TGTGCCAGCAGCCGGACTAGGGACTCCTACGAGCAGTACTTC.

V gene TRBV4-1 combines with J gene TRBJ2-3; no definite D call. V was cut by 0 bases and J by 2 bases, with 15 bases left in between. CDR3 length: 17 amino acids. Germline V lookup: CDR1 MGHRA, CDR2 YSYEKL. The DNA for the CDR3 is TGCGCCAGCAGCCAAGAGTTCCTAAGGGCCGTCACAGATACGCAGTATTTT. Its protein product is CASSQEFLRAVTDTQYF.

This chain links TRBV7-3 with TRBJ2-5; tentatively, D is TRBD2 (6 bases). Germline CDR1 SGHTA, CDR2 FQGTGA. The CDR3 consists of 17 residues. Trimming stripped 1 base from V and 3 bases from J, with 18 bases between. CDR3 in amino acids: CASSLSHSGYLKETQYF. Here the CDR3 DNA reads TGTGCCAGCAGCTTAAGTCACAGCGGGTACCTAAAAGAGACCCAGTACTTC.

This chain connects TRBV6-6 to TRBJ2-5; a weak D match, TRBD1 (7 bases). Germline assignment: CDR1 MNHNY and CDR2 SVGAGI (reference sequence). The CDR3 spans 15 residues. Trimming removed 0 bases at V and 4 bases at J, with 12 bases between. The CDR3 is CASSYSRQGGETQYF. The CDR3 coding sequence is TGTGCCAGCAGTTACTCCCGACAGGGAGGAGAGACCCAGTACTTC.

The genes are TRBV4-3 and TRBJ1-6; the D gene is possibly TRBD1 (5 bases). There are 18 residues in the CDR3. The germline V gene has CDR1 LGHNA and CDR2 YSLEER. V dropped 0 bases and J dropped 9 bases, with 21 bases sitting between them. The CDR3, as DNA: TGCGCCAGCAGCCAAGATAGTTTAACAGGCCCCTTAGGTTCACCCCTCCACTTT. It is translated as CASSQDSLTGPLGSPLHF.

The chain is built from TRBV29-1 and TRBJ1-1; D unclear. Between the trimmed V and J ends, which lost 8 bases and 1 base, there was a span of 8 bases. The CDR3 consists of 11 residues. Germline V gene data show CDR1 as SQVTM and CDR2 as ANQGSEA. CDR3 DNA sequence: TGCAGCTCCTCAGCGAACACTGAAGCTTTCTTT. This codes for CSSSANTEAFF.

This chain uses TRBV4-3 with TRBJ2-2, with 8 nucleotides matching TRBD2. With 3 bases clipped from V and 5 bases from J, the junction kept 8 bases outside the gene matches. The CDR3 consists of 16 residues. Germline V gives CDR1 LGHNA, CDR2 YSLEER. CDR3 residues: CASSQVSGRGTGELFF. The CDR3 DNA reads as TGCGCCAGCAGCCAGGTGAGCGGGAGAGGTACCGGGGAGCTGTTTTTT.

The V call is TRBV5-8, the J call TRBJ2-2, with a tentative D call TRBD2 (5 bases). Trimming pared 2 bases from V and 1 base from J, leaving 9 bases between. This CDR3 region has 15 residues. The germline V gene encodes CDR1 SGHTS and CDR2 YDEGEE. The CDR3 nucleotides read TGTGCCAGCAGCTTATCGGGGTGGAACACCGGGGAGCTGTTTTTT. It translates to CASSLSGWNTGELFF.